These 32 T cell receptor beta chains originate from one sample sequenced in a study of blood T cell repertoires in COVID-19. The method was immunoSEQ multiplex PCR; TCRdb's version includes in-frame clones alone and lacks a portion of them. The data contain about 190,000 clones, more than 75% of them seen just once; the ten biggest clones take up 4.4%. The sequenced material came from peripheral blood. Receptors were obtained from a human donor in a cohort sampled during active COVID-19.

The CDR3 nucleotides read TGCGCCAGCAGCTTGGAGGGACAGGGGGCCGGGGAGCTGTTTTTT. Protein product: CASSLEGQGAGELFF. This chain joins TRBV5-1 and TRBJ2-2; 11 bases align to TRBD1. Germline V lookup: CDR1 SGHRS, CDR2 YFSETQ. With V trimmed by 0 bases and J by 6 bases, 1 base remained unmatched. The CDR3 is 15 residues long.

This sequence joins TRBV15 and TRBJ2-1; 7 bases line up with TRBD2. The trim removed 0 bases at V and 8 bases at J, leaving 7 bases unmatched. Germline V gives CDR1 LNHNV, CDR2 YYDKDF (reference sequence). The CDR3 has 15 amino acids. The DNA for the CDR3 is TGTGCCACCAGCAGAGAGGGGGGAGGGCAGCATGAGCAGTTCTTC. It translates to CATSREGGGQHEQFF.

The chain carries TRBV19 and TRBJ2-7, with TRBD2 matching 9 bases. This CDR3 is built from 14 residues. V shed 5 bases and J 2 bases; nucleotides not matched to a gene: 4. Germline V lookup: CDR1 LNHDA, CDR2 SQIVND (reference sequence). CDR3 protein: CASSAIAGAYEQYF. The CDR3 coding sequence is TGTGCCAGTAGTGCCATAGCGGGAGCCTACGAGCAGTACTTC. The full variable domain, rest sourced from reference TRBV19 and TRBJ2-7, is DGGITQSPKYLFRKEGQNVTLSCEQNLNHDAMYWYRQDPGQGLRLIYYSQIVNDFQKGDIAEGYSVSREKKESFPLTVTSAQKNPTAFYLCASSAIAGAYEQYFGPGTRLTVT.

This chain connects TRBV7-2 to TRBJ2-5, with D perhaps TRBD1 (7 bases). The germline CDR1 and CDR2 sequences are SGHTA and FQGNSA. The CDR3 runs 14 residues. Trimming shortened V by 4 bases and J by 3 bases, and 12 bases separated the two germline ends. This chain's CDR3 is CASSSRGVEETQYF. CDR3 bases: TGTGCCAGCAGCTCCAGGGGGGTCGAAGAGACCCAGTACTTC.

This clone came up once. J is TRBJ1-1 and V is TRBV30; 7 bases align to TRBD1. Germline lookup yields CDR1 GTSNPN and CDR2 SVGIG (reference sequence). V trimming: 4 bases; J trimming: 0 bases; junction bases outside the gene matches: 2. This CDR3 comprises 13 residues. The CDR3: CAWKGQMNTEAFF. CDR3 DNA sequence: TGTGCCTGGAAGGGACAGATGAACACTGAAGCTTTCTTT.

The chain joins TRBV6-5 to TRBJ2-7; 7 bases fit TRBD1. The J segment lost 5 bases and the V segment lost 2 bases, leaving 6 bases of the junction unmatched. Germline V gives CDR1 MNHEY, CDR2 SVGAGI. This CDR3 spans 14 amino acids. The CDR3 nucleotides are TGTGCCAGCAGTTACACGACAGGGATGGACGAGCAGTACTTC. It specifies CASSYTTGMDEQYF.

Worth noting for this clone: The junction differs from germline at one of its ends, possibly a read error. V and J are TRBV6-1 and TRBJ2-7, with 10 bases that match TRBD2. This CDR3 has 17 residues. The germline CDR1 and CDR2 sequences are MNHNS and SASEGT. The CDR3 sequence is CTSSEAATSGTLYEQYF. CDR3 sequence (DNA): TGTACCAGCAGTGAAGCCGCCACTAGCGGGACTTTATACGAGCAGTACTTC.

The chain is built from TRBV7-9 and TRBJ2-6, with 8 nucleotides matching TRBD2. V lost 8 bases and J lost 2; bases outside the gene matches: 2. From germline, CDR1 is SEHNR and CDR2 FQNEAQ (reference sequence). This CDR3 is built from 14 residues. The CDR3 DNA follows: TGTGCCAGCCGGCGGGGGGCTGGGGCCAACGTCCTGACTTTC. This translates into CASRRGAGANVLTF.

A single count supports this clone. J is TRBJ2-7 and V is TRBV5-1; 9 positions match TRBD2. The CDR3 has 17 residues. V lost 3 bases, J lost 4 bases, and 14 bases stayed unmatched. Per germline, CDR1 SGHRS and CDR2 YFSETQ. The CDR3 protein is CASSSNPSGGGAYEQYF. The DNA of the CDR3 is TGCGCCAGCAGCTCCAACCCCTCGGGCGGGGGGGCGTACGAGCAGTACTTC.

V gene TRBV6-5 combines with J gene TRBJ1-2, with D unresolved. This CDR3 has 13 residues. Trimming shortened V by 5 bases and J by 8 bases, and 15 bases separated the two germline ends. CDR1 is MNHEY, CDR2 SVGAGI, per germline. For the CDR3, the DNA is TGTGCCAGCAGTCGACTAGAGATCGGGGGCTACACCTTC. Translated, it gives CASSRLEIGGYTF.

The gene calls are TRBV27 and TRBJ1-5; the D is unclear. Germline V gene lookup returns CDR1 MNHEY and CDR2 SMNVEV (reference sequence). The CDR3 is 13 residues long. V lost 6 bases and J lost 5, with 11 bases in between. This chain's CDR3 is CASRAFGDQPQHF. As DNA, the CDR3 is TGTGCCAGCAGGGCGTTCGGGGATCAGCCCCAGCATTTT.

The V gene is TRBV7-2, the J gene TRBJ2-1, with 7 positions matching TRBD2. V dropped 10 bases and J dropped 0; count of bases not matched to a gene: 3. This CDR3 contains 13 residues. The germline V gene has CDR1 SGHTA and CDR2 FQGNSA. The CDR3 loop reads CATSGASYNEQFF. Here the CDR3 DNA reads TGTGCCACGAGCGGGGCCTCCTACAATGAGCAGTTCTTC.

This clone has just a few counts. V and J are TRBV2 and TRBJ1-5; D is unclear. CDR1 and CDR2 from the germline V gene are SNHLY and FYNNEI. Deletions cut 4 bases from V and 7 bases from J, with 14 bases between. The CDR3 runs 14 residues. The CDR3 region has the DNA TGTGCCAGCAGTGGGTTCGGGGTTGAACAGCCCCAGCATTTT. Its protein is CASSGFGVEQPQHF.

The rearrangement links TRBV7-9 to TRBJ1-2; 7 positions agree with TRBD1. With 2 bases clipped from V and 6 bases from J, the junction kept 6 bases outside the gene matches. CDR3 length equals 14 residues. From germline, CDR1 is SEHNR and CDR2 FQNEAQ (reference sequence). The CDR3 region is CASSLFGTGDGYTF. The CDR3 DNA sequence: TGTGCCAGCAGCTTATTTGGCACAGGGGATGGCTACACCTTC.

The gene calls are TRBV7-6 and TRBJ1-5, with 10 bases that match TRBD1. Unmatched junction bases numbered 5, after V lost 0 bases and J lost 6 bases. The CDR3 is 16 residues long. The V gene's germline CDR1 is SGHVS and CDR2 FNYEAQ. Here the CDR3 DNA reads TGTGCCAGCAGCTTAGCTGGGGGGACAGGGGTTCAGCCCCAGCATTTT. As protein: CASSLAGGTGVQPQHF.

The V and J genes are TRBV18 and TRBJ1-2; 7 nucleotides match TRBD1. The CDR3 has 14 residues. After removal of 3 bases from V and 2 bases from J, the junction contained 3 bases not matched to a gene. Germline V CDR1 and CDR2: KGHSH, LQKENI. Here the CDR3 DNA reads TGTGCCAGCTCACCCTTGACAGGGAACTATGGCTACACCTTC. This gives the protein CASSPLTGNYGYTF.

The V call is TRBV5-1, the J call TRBJ1-1; D call uncertain. The CDR3 covers 14 residues. V lost 6 bases and J lost 1, with 13 bases in between. In germline, CDR1 is SGHRS, CDR2 YFSETQ. The chain's CDR3 is CASNPQLGNTEAFF. CDR3 nucleotide sequence: TGCGCCAGCAACCCACAGCTGGGGAACACTGAAGCTTTCTTT.

V is TRBV6-5 and J is TRBJ2-3; TRBD2 matches at 8 bases. The CDR3 runs 14 residues. Germline V gene sequence: CDR1 MNHEY, CDR2 SVGAGI. Unmatched junction bases numbered 7, after V lost 7 bases and J lost 4 bases. The CDR3: CASTERGPADTQYF. Written as DNA, the CDR3 is TGTGCCAGCACCGAGCGGGGGCCGGCAGATACGCAGTATTTT.

The rearrangement joins TRBV27 to TRBJ2-5; a weak D match, TRBD2 (6 bases). CDR3 length: 14 residues. Germline CDR1 is MNHEY and CDR2 is SMNVEV (reference sequence). V gave up 6 bases and J gave up 4 bases, with 15 bases separating them. Written as DNA, the CDR3 is TGTGCCAGCAGCCCTAGGAGGGGCTCAGAGACCCAGTACTTC. Its protein product is CASSPRRGSETQYF.

The CDR3 is CASSPRQGSAGELFF. Written as DNA, the CDR3 is TGTGCCAGCTCACCACGACAGGGTAGTGCCGGGGAGCTGTTTTTT. The V call is TRBV18, the J call TRBJ2-2, with 7 bases that match TRBD1. The CDR3 contains 15 residues. Germline-derived CDR1 and CDR2 are KGHSH and LQKENI. Unmatched junction bases numbered 5, after V lost 1 base and J lost 6 bases.

The rearrangement joins TRBV15 to TRBJ1-5; 7 positions match TRBD1. The germline gives CDR1 LNHNV, CDR2 YYDKDF (reference sequence). CDR3 size: 17 residues. With 0 bases clipped from V and 6 bases from J, the junction kept 11 bases outside the gene matches. CDR3 sequence reads: CATSREPRSGGTQPQHF. DNA for the CDR3: TGTGCCACCAGCAGAGAACCACGGTCAGGGGGGACTCAGCCCCAGCATTTT.

V gene TRBV28 combines with J gene TRBJ2-1; possibly TRBD1 for D (5 bases). CDR1 MDHEN and CDR2 SYDVKM come from the germline V gene. The CDR3 covers 12 residues. V lost 7 bases, J lost 9 bases, and 13 bases lay in between. The CDR3 protein is CASTPRGVEQFF. Here the CDR3 DNA reads TGTGCCAGCACTCCTAGGGGTGTTGAGCAGTTCTTC.

In this sample, this clone turned up a few times. V usage is TRBV3-1 (or the pseudogene TRBV3-2) and J usage is TRBJ2-7; 8 bases match TRBD2. J lost 0 bases, V lost 5 bases, and 6 bases had no gene match. Germline CDR1 and CDR2: LGHDT and YNNKEL (reference sequence). The CDR3 length is 15 residues. The CDR3 sequence is CASSSTSGSSYEQYF. The CDR3 nucleotides read TGTGCCAGCAGCTCTACTAGCGGAAGCTCCTACGAGCAGTACTTC.

This rearrangement joins TRBV2 to TRBJ1-5; D gene uncertain. V lost 7 bases and J 0 bases, leaving 10 bases between the germline ends. CDR1 is SNHLY and CDR2 is FYNNEI in the germline V gene. The CDR3 consists of 14 residues. The CDR3 DNA is TGTGCCAGCATGGAACAGACTAGCAATCAGCCCCAGCATTTT. As protein: CASMEQTSNQPQHF.

This rearrangement joins TRBV9 to TRBJ2-5; TRBD2 is a possible D gene (6 bases). The CDR3 is 16 amino acids. Trimming pared 0 bases from V and 2 bases from J, leaving 14 bases between. CDR1 is SGDLS and CDR2 is YYNGEE in the germline V gene. DNA for the CDR3: TGTGCCAGCAGCGTAGCGGCGGGGCTAAATCAAGAGACCCAGTACTTC. This gives the protein CASSVAAGLNQETQYF.

The table lists this clone with a few counts. The chain recombines TRBV5-4 with TRBJ1-6; 8 positions match TRBD1. The CDR3 consists of 15 residues. CDR1 is SGHNT and CDR2 is YYREEE in the germline V gene (reference sequence). Trimming removed 3 bases from V and 8 bases from J; junction bases left unmatched: 7. CDR3 DNA sequence: TGTGCCAGCAGCTCAAGGACAGGGTCGTATTCACCCCTCCACTTT. It yields the protein CASSSRTGSYSPLHF. The full variable domain, with the rest looked up from reference TRBV5-4 and TRBJ1-6, is ETGVTQSPTHLIKTRGQQVTLRCSSQSGHNTVSWYQQALGQGPQFIFQYYREEENGRGNFPPRFSGLQFPNYSSELNVNALELDDSALYLCASSSRTGSYSPLHFGNGTRLTVT.

The chain recombines TRBV19 with TRBJ2-7; D is undetermined. Germline lookup yields CDR1 LNHDA and CDR2 SQIVND (reference sequence). The length of the CDR3 is 14 residues. V was cut by 3 bases and J by 2 bases, with 11 bases left in between. CDR3 nucleotides: TGTGCCAGTAGTATTGCCCTAGGAACCTACGAGCAGTACTTC. This gives the protein CASSIALGTYEQYF.

The chain links TRBV2 to TRBJ1-2, with D perhaps matching TRBD1 (6 bases). Germline values: CDR1 SNHLY, CDR2 FYNNEI. The CDR3 loop spans 14 amino acids. V lost 3 bases to trimming and J lost 4 bases, with 12 bases between them. CDR3 amino acids: CASSDRTGFYGYTF. In nucleotides, the CDR3 is TGTGCCAGCAGTGACCGTACAGGGTTCTATGGCTACACCTTC.

The CDR3: CASSYSSGGASYEQYF. Here the CDR3 DNA reads TGTGCCAGCAGTTACTCAAGCGGGGGAGCCTCCTACGAGCAGTACTTC. The chain has TRBV6-5 and TRBJ2-7; TRBD2 agrees at 8 bases. With 0 bases clipped from V and 0 bases from J, the junction kept 4 bases outside the gene matches. The CDR3 extends over 16 amino acids. CDR1 is MNHEY, CDR2 SVGAGI, per germline.

This clone was observed a single time. The chain employs TRBV10-3 and TRBJ1-6, with D possibly being TRBD1 (5 bases). The germline V gene encodes CDR1 ENHRY and CDR2 SYGVKD. Trimming cost V 7 bases and J 7 bases, with 11 bases left between them. The CDR3 is 13 amino acids. The CDR3 reads CAITGEVNSPLHF. CDR3 nucleotides: TGTGCCATCACGGGGGAGGTGAATTCACCCCTCCACTTT.

This clone showed up just a few times. CDR3 residues: CSASMISHRGESPLHF. The CDR3 DNA sequence: TGCAGTGCTAGTATGATCTCGCACAGGGGGGAGTCACCCCTCCACTTT. The chain carries TRBV20-1 and TRBJ1-6, with 8 bases identical to TRBD1. With V trimmed by 3 bases and J by 10 bases, 14 bases remained unmatched. The germline V gene encodes CDR1 DFQATT and CDR2 SNEGSKA (reference sequence). The CDR3 extends over 16 amino acids.

The chain combines TRBV11-2 with TRBJ2-7; D may be TRBD1 (7 bases). The CDR3 length is 16 residues. CDR1 is SGHAT, CDR2 FQNNGV, per germline. Trimming left V 3 bases short and J 4 bases short, with 19 bases between. The CDR3 sequence is CASSFYQGGRFYEQYF. The CDR3 DNA reads as TGTGCCAGCAGCTTTTATCAGGGGGGCCGGTTTTACGAGCAGTACTTC. The variable domain in full, completed from reference TRBV11-2 and TRBJ2-7, reads EAGVAQSPRYKIIEKRQSVAFWCNPISGHATLYWYQQILGQGPKLLIQFQNNGVVDDSQLPKDRFSAERLKGVDSTLKIQPAKLEDSAVYLCASSFYQGGRFYEQYFGPGTRLTVT.